A selection of T cell receptor beta chains follows, all from one sample in a study of blood T cells in healthy people across ages. TCRdb independently ran MiXCR on the 5' RACE reads; one entry per CDR3 protein. Here the sample spans about 500,000 distinct CDR3 sequences, more than 20% being singletons. These data were also filed under a second study, of T cells of mothers and their children.

The specimen was blood. The receptors shown here come from a boy aged 5-17 years in good health. CDR3s include the opening cysteine and the closing phenylalanine or tryptophan. Each record gives: D gene, J gene, clone size, V gene, CDR3 DNA, CDR3 protein. A D gene is named only where the DNA matches it firmly. The listing skips clone size in some rows; elsewhere it reads once, few, many or a size class.

d_call: -
j_call: TRBJ2-7
clone_size: few
v_call: TRBV5-6
cdr3_nt: TGTGCCAGCAGCCCCACCGGCAGGGAGGCCTACGAGCAGTACTTC
cdr3_aa: CASSPTGREAYEQYF

d_call: -
j_call: TRBJ2-7
clone_size: -
v_call: TRBV30
cdr3_nt: TGTGCCTGGGATCTTTTGGCGTGGAACAGCTCCTACGAGCAGTACTTC
cdr3_aa: CAWDLLAWNSSYEQYF

d_call: -
j_call: TRBJ2-1
clone_size: many
v_call: TRBV12-3/TRBV12-4
cdr3_nt: TGTGCCAGCAGTACCAGAACCACCCGGCAGGAGATCATCTCCTACAATGAGCAGTTCTTC
cdr3_aa: CASSTRTTRQEIISYNEQFF

d_call: -
j_call: TRBJ2-7
clone_size: few
v_call: TRBV27
cdr3_nt: TGTGCCAGCAGTTTATGGGTGGGGGCTTCCTACGAGCAGTACTTC
cdr3_aa: CASSLWVGASYEQYF

d_call: -
j_call: TRBJ1-1
clone_size: once
v_call: TRBV27
cdr3_nt: TGTGCCAGCAGTTTCAACAGGAACACTGAAGCTTTCTTT
cdr3_aa: CASSFNRNTEAFF

d_call: -
j_call: TRBJ2-5
clone_size: few
v_call: TRBV5-1
cdr3_nt: TGCGCCAGCAGCACAGGCCAAGAGACCCAGTACTTC
cdr3_aa: CASSTGQETQYF

d_call: -
j_call: TRBJ1-2
clone_size: -
v_call: TRBV12-3/TRBV12-4
cdr3_nt: TGTGCCAGCAGTCCCGGGTCCTCATATGGCTACACCTTC
cdr3_aa: CASSPGSSYGYTF

d_call: TRBD2
j_call: TRBJ2-3
clone_size: -
v_call: TRBV7-9
cdr3_nt: TGTGCCAGCAGCTTAGGGCGGGAGGTCACAGATACGCAGTATTTT
cdr3_aa: CASSLGREVTDTQYF

d_call: -
j_call: TRBJ1-1
clone_size: -
v_call: TRBV18
cdr3_nt: TGTGCCAGCTCACCACTGGAGGGAGACACTGAAGCTTTCTTT
cdr3_aa: CASSPLEGDTEAFF

d_call: -
j_call: TRBJ1-2
clone_size: -
v_call: TRBV7-6
cdr3_nt: TGTGCCAGCAGCTTAGCTTTCGGGAGCTATGGCTACACCTTC
cdr3_aa: CASSLAFGSYGYTF

d_call: -
j_call: TRBJ2-7
clone_size: few
v_call: TRBV27
cdr3_nt: TGTGCCAGCAGTTCTGGGGAGGAGCAGTACTTC
cdr3_aa: CASSSGEEQYF

d_call: TRBD1
j_call: TRBJ2-1
clone_size: few
v_call: TRBV11-2
cdr3_nt: TGTGCCAGCATCCCGGACAGGGGGCGCACAAATGAGCAGTTCTTC
cdr3_aa: CASIPDRGRTNEQFF

d_call: -
j_call: TRBJ2-1
clone_size: -
v_call: TRBV20-1
cdr3_nt: TGCAGTGCTAGAGATACTAGCCTGGCCTACAATGAGCAGTTCTTC
cdr3_aa: CSARDTSLAYNEQFF

d_call: -
j_call: TRBJ2-1
clone_size: few
v_call: TRBV27
cdr3_nt: TGTGCCAGCAGTCCATCCGCACTAAAATATGAGCAGTTCTTC
cdr3_aa: CASSPSALKYEQFF

d_call: -
j_call: TRBJ1-1
clone_size: few
v_call: TRBV3-1
cdr3_nt: TGTGCCAGCAGCCAAGTCTTGTCGCAGAAGAACACTGAAGCTTTCTTT
cdr3_aa: CASSQVLSQKNTEAFF

d_call: TRBD1
j_call: TRBJ1-2
clone_size: few
v_call: TRBV24-1
cdr3_nt: TGTGCCACCAGTGCCGCGACAGGGATAGACTATGGCTACACCTTC
cdr3_aa: CATSAATGIDYGYTF

d_call: TRBD2
j_call: TRBJ2-3
clone_size: -
v_call: TRBV6-1
cdr3_nt: TGTGCCAGCAGACCACCCCGAGCGGGGGGCACAGATACGCAGTATTTT
cdr3_aa: CASRPPRAGGTDTQYF